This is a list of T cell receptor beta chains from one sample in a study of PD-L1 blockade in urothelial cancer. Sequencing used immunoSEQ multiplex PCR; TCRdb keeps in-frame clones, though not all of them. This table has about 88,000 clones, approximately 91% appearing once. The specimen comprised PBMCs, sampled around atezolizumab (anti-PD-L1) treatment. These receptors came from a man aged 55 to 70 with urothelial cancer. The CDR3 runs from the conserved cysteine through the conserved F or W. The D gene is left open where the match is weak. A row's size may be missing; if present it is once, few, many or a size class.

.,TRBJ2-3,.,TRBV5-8,CASPRRGRDTQYF,TGTGCCAGCCCACGGAGGGGAAGAGATACGCAGTATTTT
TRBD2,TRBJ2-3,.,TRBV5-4,CASSLEGLAGLGTDTQYF,TGTGCCAGCAGCTTGGAAGGGTTAGCGGGGCTGGGCACAGATACGCAGTATTTT
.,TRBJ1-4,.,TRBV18,CASSLQELTNEKLFF,TGTGCCAGCTCACTACAGGAATTAACTAATGAAAAACTGTTTTTT
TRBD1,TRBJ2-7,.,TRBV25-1,CASSSLGGTGKEQYF,TGTGCCAGCAGTTCCCTTGGGGGGACAGGGAAAGAGCAGTACTTC
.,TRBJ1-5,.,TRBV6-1,CASTPEGGRTQPQHF,TGTGCCAGCACTCCAGAGGGGGGGCGCACTCAGCCCCAGCATTTT
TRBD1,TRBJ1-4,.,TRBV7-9,CASSGGGTVSEKLFF,TGTGCCAGCAGTGGAGGTGGGACAGTGTCTGAAAAACTGTTTTTT
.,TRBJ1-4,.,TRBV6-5,CASFYNEKLFF,TGTGCCAGTTTCTATAATGAAAAACTGTTTTTT
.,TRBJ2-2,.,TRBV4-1,CASSQVLPRNTGELFF,TGCGCCAGCAGCCAAGTCCTACCCCGGAACACCGGGGAGCTGTTTTTT
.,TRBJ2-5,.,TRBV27,CASSPPRLAQETQYF,TGTGCCAGCAGTCCTCCCCGGCTAGCTCAAGAGACCCAGTACTTC
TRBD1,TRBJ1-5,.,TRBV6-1,CASSKGAGNQPQHF,TGTGCCAGCAGTAAGGGGGCTGGGAATCAGCCCCAGCATTTT
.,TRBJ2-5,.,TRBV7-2,CASRADQETQYF,TGTGCCAGTAGAGCGGACCAAGAGACCCAGTACTTC
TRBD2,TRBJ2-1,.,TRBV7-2,CASSPIAGVSNEQFF,TGTGCCAGCAGCCCGATAGCGGGAGTTTCGAATGAGCAGTTCTTC
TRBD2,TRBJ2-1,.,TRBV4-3,CASSQDLAGGSHEQFF,TGCGCCAGCAGCCAAGATCTAGCGGGAGGGTCCCATGAGCAGTTCTTC
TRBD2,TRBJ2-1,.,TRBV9,CASSVEASGTHEQFF,TGTGCCAGCAGCGTAGAGGCTAGCGGGACCCATGAGCAGTTCTTC
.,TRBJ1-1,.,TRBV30,CAWSVGAVHTEAFF,TGTGCCTGGAGTGTGGGGGCCGTCCACACTGAAGCTTTCTTT
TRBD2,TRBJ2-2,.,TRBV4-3,CASSYFLAGGNTGELFF,TGCGCCAGCAGCTACTTTCTGGCGGGGGGAAACACCGGGGAGCTGTTTTTT
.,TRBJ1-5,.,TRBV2,CASSERSVDQPQHF,TGTGCCAGCAGTGAAAGGAGCGTCGATCAGCCCCAGCATTTT
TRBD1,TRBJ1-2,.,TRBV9,CASSVEGQGYYGYTF,TGTGCCAGCAGCGTAGAGGGACAGGGATACTATGGCTACACCTTC
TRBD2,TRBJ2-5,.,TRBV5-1,CASSSLAGGQETQYF,TGCGCCAGCAGCTCACTAGCGGGAGGACAAGAGACCCAGTACTTC
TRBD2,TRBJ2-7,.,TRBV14,CASSRLGGGTYEQYF,TGTGCCAGCAGCCGCTTAGGCGGGGGTACATACGAGCAGTACTTC
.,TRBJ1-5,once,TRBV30,CAWSGPGGGNQPQHF,TGTGCCTGGAGTGGGCCCGGGGGTGGCAATCAGCCCCAGCATTTT
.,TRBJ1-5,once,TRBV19,CASSLTGINQPQHF,TGTGCCAGTAGTTTGACAGGCATCAATCAGCCCCAGCATTTT
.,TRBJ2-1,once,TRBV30,CAWRVAGHNEQFF,TGTGCCTGGAGAGTCGCAGGCCACAATGAGCAGTTCTTC
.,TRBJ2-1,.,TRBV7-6,CASSLISGNNEQFF,TGTGCCAGCAGCTTAATTTCGGGAAACAATGAGCAGTTCTTC
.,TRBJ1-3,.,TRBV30,CAWSGQAKTGNTIYF,TGTGCCTGGAGTGGACAGGCGAAGACTGGAAACACCATATATTTT
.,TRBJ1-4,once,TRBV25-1,CASSEGAEKLFF,TGTGCCAGCAGTGAAGGGGCCGAAAAACTGTTTTTT
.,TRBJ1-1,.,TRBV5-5,CASSLRGSFGTEAFF,TGTGCCAGCAGCTTGAGGGGCAGTTTTGGCACTGAAGCTTTCTTT
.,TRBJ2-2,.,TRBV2,CASSSAVGDTGELFF,TGTGCCAGCAGCTCCGCGGTCGGTGACACCGGGGAGCTGTTTTTT
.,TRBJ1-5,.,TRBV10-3,CAISETEGSQPQHF,TGTGCCATCAGTGAGACGGAGGGTAGTCAGCCCCAGCATTTT
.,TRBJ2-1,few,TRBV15,CATSREGFGLNEQFF,TGTGCCACCAGCAGAGAGGGCTTCGGCTTAAATGAGCAGTTCTTC
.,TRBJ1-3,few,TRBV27,CASSLAGAGNTIYF,TGTGCCAGCAGTTTAGCAGGGGCTGGAAACACCATATATTTT
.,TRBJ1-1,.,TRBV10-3,CAIKVTVLNTEAFF,TGTGCCATCAAAGTGACAGTATTGAACACTGAAGCTTTCTTT